What follows is one T cell receptor beta chain and its context. Its antigen is as yet unknown. The sample originates from a study of CXCR3-negative and CXCR3-positive naive CD8 T cells. Per germline, CDR1 SGHTA and CDR2 FQGNSA. CDR3 length: 13 amino acids. Broader study findings: A higher hydrophobicity marked the TRB CDR3s of CXCR3-positive naive cells versus CXCR3-negative naive cells. Memory CD8+ T cell repertoires were far less diverse than both naive subsets. Memory cells diverged, while naive CXCR3-positive and CXCR3-negative cells had similar TRBV-TRBJ usage. With surface CD5 comparable between naive subsets, TCR strength was estimated using properties derived from the TRB CDR3.

Researchers prepared the TRB cDNA libraries using 5' RACE with UMI labels. TCRdb reprocessed the 5' RACE reads and keeps a single row for each CDR3 protein, giving no DNA. This sample's table has about 5,000 distinct CDR3 sequences. This sequence was found in a human donor in good health. Some clones in this sample may be carry-over from other donors' samples. This rearrangement joins TRBV7-2 to TRBJ1-2. Sequences were obtained from naive CXCR3- CD8+ T cells from blood. Subset indicated: CD45RO-CCR7+CD27+CD95- naive CD8+ T cells lacking CXCR3 (TNR3-). CDR3 region: CASSSRLREGYTF.